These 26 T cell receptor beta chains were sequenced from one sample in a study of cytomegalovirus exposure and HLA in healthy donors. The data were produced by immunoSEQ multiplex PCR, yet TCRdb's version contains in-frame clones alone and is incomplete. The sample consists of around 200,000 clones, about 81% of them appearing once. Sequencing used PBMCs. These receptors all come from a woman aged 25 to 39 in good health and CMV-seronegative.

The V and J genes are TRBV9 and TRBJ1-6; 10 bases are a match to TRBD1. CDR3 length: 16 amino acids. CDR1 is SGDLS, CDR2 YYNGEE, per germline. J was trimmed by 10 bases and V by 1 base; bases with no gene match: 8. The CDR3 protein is CASSVSPGQGRSPLHF. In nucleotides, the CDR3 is TGTGCCAGCAGCGTAAGCCCGGGACAGGGGCGGTCACCCCTCCACTTT.

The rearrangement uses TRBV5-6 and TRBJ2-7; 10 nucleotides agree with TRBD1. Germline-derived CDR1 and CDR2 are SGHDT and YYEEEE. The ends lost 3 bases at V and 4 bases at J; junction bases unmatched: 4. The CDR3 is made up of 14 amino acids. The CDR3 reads CASSWGQGHYEQYF. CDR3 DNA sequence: TGTGCCAGCAGCTGGGGACAGGGGCATTACGAGCAGTACTTC.

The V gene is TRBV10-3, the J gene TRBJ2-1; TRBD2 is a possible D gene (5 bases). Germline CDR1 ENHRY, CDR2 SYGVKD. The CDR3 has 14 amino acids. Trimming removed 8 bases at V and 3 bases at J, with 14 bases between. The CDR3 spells CAISEGDYYNEQFF. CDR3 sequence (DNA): TGTGCCATCTCTGAGGGAGATTACTACAATGAGCAGTTCTTC.

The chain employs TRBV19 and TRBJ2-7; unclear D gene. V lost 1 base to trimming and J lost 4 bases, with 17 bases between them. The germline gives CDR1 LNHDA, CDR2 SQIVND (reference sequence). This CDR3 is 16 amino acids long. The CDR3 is CASSIGSAASVYEQYF. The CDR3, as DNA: TGTGCCAGTAGTATAGGGTCGGCAGCGAGCGTTTACGAGCAGTACTTC.

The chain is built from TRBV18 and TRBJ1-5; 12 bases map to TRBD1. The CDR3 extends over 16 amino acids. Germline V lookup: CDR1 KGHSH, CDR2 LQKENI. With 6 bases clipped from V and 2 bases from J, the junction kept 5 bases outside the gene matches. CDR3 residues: CASSPGQGAGNQPQHF. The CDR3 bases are TGTGCCAGCTCCCCGGGACAGGGGGCTGGCAATCAGCCCCAGCATTTT.

The CDR3 region is CASAGLAGTGELFF. Written as DNA, the CDR3 is TGTGCCAGCGCTGGACTAGCGGGCACCGGGGAGCTGTTTTTT. The chain has TRBV2 and TRBJ2-2; 11 nucleotides align to TRBD2. Germline values: CDR1 SNHLY, CDR2 FYNNEI. This CDR3 has 14 residues. Trimming cost V 8 bases and J 4 bases; bases outside gene matches: 3.

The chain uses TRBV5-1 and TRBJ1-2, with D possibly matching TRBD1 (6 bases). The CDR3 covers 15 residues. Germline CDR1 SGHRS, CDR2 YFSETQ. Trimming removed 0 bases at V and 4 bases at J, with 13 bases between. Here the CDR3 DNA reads TGCGCCAGCAGCTTGGGGCACAGGGCGATCTATGGCTACACCTTC. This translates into CASSLGHRAIYGYTF.

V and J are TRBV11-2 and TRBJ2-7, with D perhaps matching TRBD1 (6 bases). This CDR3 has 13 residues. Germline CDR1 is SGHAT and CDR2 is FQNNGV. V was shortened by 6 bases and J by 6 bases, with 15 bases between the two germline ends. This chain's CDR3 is CASRSGTKGEQYF. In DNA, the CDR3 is TGTGCCAGCAGGTCCGGGACAAAAGGCGAGCAGTACTTC.

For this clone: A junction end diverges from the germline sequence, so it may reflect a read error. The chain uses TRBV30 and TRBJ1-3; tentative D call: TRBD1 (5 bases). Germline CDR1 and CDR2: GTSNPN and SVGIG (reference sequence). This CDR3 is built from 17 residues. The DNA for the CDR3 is TGTGTCTGGAGTGTACGGCAGGGCCCCCTCTCTGGAAACACCATATATTTT. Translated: CVWSVRQGPLSGNTIYF.

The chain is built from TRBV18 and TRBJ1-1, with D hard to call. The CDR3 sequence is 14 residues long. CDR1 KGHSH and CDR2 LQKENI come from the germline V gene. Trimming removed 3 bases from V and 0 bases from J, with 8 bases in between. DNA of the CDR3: TGTGCCAGCTCACCGGGCAGTATGAACACTGAAGCTTTCTTT. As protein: CASSPGSMNTEAFF.

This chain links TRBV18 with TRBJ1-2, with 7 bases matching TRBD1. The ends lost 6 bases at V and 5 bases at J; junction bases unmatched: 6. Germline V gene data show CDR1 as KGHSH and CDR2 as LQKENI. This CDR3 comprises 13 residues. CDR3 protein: CASSPAQGYGYTF. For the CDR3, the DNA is TGTGCCAGCTCCCCCGCACAGGGGTATGGCTACACCTTC.

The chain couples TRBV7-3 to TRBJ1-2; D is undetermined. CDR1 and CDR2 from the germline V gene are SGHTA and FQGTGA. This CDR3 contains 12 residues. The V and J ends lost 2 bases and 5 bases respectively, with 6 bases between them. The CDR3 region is CASSLAGYGYTF. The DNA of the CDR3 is TGTGCCAGCAGCTTAGCCGGTTATGGCTACACCTTC.

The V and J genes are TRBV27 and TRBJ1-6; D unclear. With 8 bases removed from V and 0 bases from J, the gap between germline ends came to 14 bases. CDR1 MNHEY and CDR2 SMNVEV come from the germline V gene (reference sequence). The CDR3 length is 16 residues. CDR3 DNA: TGTGCCAGCGGCGTTGCGGGGAGCTCCTATAATTCACCCCTCCACTTT. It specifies CASGVAGSSYNSPLHF.

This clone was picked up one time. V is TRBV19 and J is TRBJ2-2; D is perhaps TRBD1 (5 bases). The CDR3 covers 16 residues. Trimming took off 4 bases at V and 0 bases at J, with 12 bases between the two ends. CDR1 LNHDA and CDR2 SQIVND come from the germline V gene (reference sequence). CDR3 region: CASSRRQFANTGELFF. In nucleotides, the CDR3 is TGTGCCAGTAGTAGAAGACAGTTCGCGAACACCGGGGAGCTGTTTTTT.

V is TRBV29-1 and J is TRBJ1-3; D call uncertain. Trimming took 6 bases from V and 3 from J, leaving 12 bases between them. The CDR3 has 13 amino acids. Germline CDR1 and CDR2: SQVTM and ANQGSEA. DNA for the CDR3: TGCAGCGTCCAACGTGAGATTGGAAACACCATATATTTT. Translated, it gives CSVQREIGNTIYF.

The CDR3 DNA reads TGTGCCAGCTCACGAGCGGGACAGGGGGCTCGTCAGCCCCAGCATTTT. Its protein is CASSRAGQGARQPQHF. The gene calls are TRBV18 and TRBJ1-5, with 12 bases identical to TRBD1. From germline, CDR1 is KGHSH and CDR2 LQKENI. The CDR3 runs 16 residues. V shed 4 bases and J 6 bases; nucleotides not matched to a gene: 7.

The CDR3 spells CASNKKPSTDTQYF. DNA of the CDR3: TGTGCCAGCAACAAGAAACCTTCCACAGATACGCAGTATTTT. V gene TRBV27 combines with J gene TRBJ2-3, with no clear D. V lost 7 bases to trimming and J lost 2 bases, with 13 bases between them. Germline loops: CDR1 MNHEY, CDR2 SMNVEV (reference sequence). The CDR3 is 14 amino acids.

CDR3 loop: CASSLWGPGRANEKLFF. CDR3 in DNA: TGTGCCAGCAGCTTGTGGGGCCCGGGCAGGGCTAATGAAAAACTGTTTTTT. The rearrangement uses TRBV7-6 and TRBJ1-4, with a tentative D call TRBD1 (5 bases). Per the germline V gene, CDR1 is SGHVS and CDR2 is FNYEAQ. The V gene lost 3 bases and the J gene lost 3 bases, with 17 bases spanning the gap. The CDR3 consists of 17 residues.

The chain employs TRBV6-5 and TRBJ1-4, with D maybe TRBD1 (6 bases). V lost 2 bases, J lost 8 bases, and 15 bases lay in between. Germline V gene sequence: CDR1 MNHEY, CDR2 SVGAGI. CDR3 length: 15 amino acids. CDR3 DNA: TGTGCCAGCAGTTACCGGCGGGGGCGCGGCGAAAAACTGTTTTTT. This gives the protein CASSYRRGRGEKLFF.

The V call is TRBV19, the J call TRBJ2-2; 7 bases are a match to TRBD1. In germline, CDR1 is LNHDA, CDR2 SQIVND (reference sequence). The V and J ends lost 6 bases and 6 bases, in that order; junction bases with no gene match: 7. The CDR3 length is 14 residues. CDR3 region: CASRATGAAGELFF. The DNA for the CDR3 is TGTGCCAGTAGGGCCACAGGGGCGGCCGGGGAGCTGTTTTTT.

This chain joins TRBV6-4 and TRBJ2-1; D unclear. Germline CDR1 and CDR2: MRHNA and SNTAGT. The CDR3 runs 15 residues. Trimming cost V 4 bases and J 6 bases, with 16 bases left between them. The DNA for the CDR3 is TGTGCCAGCAGTGGAGCCTCACTCCCCGGCAATGAGCAGTTCTTC. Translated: CASSGASLPGNEQFF.

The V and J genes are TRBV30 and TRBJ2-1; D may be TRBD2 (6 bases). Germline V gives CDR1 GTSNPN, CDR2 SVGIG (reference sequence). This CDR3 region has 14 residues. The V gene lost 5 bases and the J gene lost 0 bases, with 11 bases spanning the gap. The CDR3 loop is CAWVEGSSYNEQFF. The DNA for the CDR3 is TGTGCCTGGGTGGAGGGAAGCTCCTACAATGAGCAGTTCTTC.

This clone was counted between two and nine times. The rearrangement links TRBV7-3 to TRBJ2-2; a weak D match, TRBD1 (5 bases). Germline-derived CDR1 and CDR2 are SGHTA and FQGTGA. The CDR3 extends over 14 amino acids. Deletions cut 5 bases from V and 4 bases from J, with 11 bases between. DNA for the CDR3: TGTGCCAGCAGCGTCCAGGGAATCACCGGGGAGCTGTTTTTT. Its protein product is CASSVQGITGELFF.

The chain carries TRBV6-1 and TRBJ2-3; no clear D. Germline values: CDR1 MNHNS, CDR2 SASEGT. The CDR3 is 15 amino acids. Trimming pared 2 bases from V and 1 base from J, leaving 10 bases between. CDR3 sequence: CASSEPQVRTDTQYF. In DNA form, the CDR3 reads TGTGCCAGCAGTGAACCCCAGGTACGCACAGATACGCAGTATTTT.

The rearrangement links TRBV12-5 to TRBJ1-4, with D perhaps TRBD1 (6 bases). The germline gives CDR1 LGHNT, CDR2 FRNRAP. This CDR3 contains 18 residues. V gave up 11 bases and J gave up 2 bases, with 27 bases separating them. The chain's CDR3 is CAGPEGGETKTTNEKLFF. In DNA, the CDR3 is TGTGCTGGCCCGGAGGGGGGGGAGACGAAGACGACTAATGAAAAACTGTTTTTT.

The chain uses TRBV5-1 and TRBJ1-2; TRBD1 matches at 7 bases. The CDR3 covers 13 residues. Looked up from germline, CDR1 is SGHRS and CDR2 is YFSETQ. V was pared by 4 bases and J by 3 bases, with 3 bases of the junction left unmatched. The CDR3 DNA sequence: TGCGCCAGCAGCATCGACAGGGACTATGGCTACACCTTC. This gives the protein CASSIDRDYGYTF.